This TCR beta chain was recorded in a study of early stage breast cancer tumors. Study-wide background: About 70% of the 16 invasive tumors were ER+, PR+ and HER2-. Samples were sequenced at approximately 9-fold average coverage. Broader study findings: In about 85% of the 16 patients, blood comparison separated tumor from normal breast.

Trimming took 6 bases from V and 3 from J, leaving 15 bases between them. Germline lookup yields CDR1 MNHNS and CDR2 SASEGT. The CDR3 is 15 residues long. About this clone itself: The antigen is not known.

Each sample had two DNA replicates, around 0.45 ug blood or around 1.5 ug tissue. Generated by immunoSEQ multiplex PCR, the TCRdb table keeps only in-frame clones and is missing some. The sample has about 36,000 clones, roughly 72% seen once; the top ten hold roughly 6.1%. This TCR came from a person aged 55 to 70 with breast cancer. The chain couples TRBV6-1 to TRBJ1-3, with D maybe TRBD1 (5 bases). The source material was blood. As DNA, the CDR3 is TGTGCCAGCAGGCCCAGGGACTACGGTGGAAACACCATATATTTT. Protein: CASRPRDYGGNTIYF.